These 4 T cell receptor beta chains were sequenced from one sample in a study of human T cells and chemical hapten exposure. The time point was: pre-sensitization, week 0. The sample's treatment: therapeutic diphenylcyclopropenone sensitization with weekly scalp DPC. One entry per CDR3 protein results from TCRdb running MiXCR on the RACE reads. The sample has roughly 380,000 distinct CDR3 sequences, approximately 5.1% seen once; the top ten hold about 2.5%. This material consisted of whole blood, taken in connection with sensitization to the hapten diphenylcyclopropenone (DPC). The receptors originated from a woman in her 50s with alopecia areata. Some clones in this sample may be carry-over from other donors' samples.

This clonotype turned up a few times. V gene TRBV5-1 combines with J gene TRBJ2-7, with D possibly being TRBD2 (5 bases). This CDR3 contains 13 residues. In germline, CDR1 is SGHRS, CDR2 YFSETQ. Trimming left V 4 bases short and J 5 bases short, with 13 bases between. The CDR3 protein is CASSPGLGNEQYF. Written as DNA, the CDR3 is TGCGCCAGCAGCCCGGGCCTCGGGAACGAGCAGTACTTC.

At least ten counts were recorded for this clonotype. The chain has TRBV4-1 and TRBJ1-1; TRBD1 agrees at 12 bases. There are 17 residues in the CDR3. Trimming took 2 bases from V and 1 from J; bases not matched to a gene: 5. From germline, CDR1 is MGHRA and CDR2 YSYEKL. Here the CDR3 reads CASSQYPGQGANTEAFF. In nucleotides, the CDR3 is TGCGCCAGCAGCCAATACCCGGGACAGGGGGCGAACACTGAAGCTTTCTTT.

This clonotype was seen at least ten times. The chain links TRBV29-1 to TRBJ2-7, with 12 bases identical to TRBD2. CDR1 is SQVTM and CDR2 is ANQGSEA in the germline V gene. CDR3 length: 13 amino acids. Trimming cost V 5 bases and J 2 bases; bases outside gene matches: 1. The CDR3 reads CSVRTSGAYEQYF. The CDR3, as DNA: TGCAGCGTTCGGACTAGCGGGGCCTACGAGCAGTACTTC.

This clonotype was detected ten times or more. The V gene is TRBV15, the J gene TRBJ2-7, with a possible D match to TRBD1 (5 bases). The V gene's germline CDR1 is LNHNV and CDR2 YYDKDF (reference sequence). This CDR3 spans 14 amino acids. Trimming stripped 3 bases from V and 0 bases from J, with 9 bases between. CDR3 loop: CATSSSDSSYEQYF. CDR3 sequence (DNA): TGTGCCACCAGCAGCTCAGACAGCTCCTACGAGCAGTACTTC.